The 6 T cell receptor beta chains reported below all come from one sample, sequenced in a study of control samples from healthy donors and cancer patients. Some clones are missing from TCRdb's copy, which holds only in-frame ones; the method was immunoSEQ multiplex PCR. Of some 130,000 clones in the sample, 90% to 95% were seen once. The material sequenced was PBMCs. Receptor source: a man in his forties or fifties with head and neck cancer.

V usage is TRBV7-2 and J usage is TRBJ2-1; TRBD1 agrees at 11 bases. J lost 8 bases, V lost 0 bases, and 6 bases had no gene match. The CDR3 loop spans 16 amino acids. The germline V gene encodes CDR1 SGHTA and CDR2 FQGNSA. The CDR3 is CASSLARGTGGHEQFF. The CDR3 DNA reads TGTGCCAGCAGCTTAGCGCGAGGGACAGGGGGACATGAGCAGTTCTTC.

The chain recombines TRBV18 with TRBJ2-5, with D perhaps assigned TRBD1 or TRBD2 (6 bases each). This CDR3 comprises 15 residues. CDR1 is KGHSH and CDR2 is LQKENI in the germline V gene. The germline V and J ends were trimmed by 3 bases and 5 bases, with 16 bases remaining between them. The CDR3 reads CASSPQRRGRETQYF. DNA of the CDR3: TGTGCCAGCTCACCCCAACGACGGGGGCGGGAGACCCAGTACTTC.

The CDR3 here is CASAPQGSSTDTQYF. Here the CDR3 DNA reads TGTGCTAGTGCCCCCCAGGGTTCTAGCACAGATACGCAGTATTTT. V usage is TRBV12-5 and J usage is TRBJ2-3, with D possibly being TRBD1 (5 bases). Trimming cost V 7 bases and J 0 bases, with 14 bases left between them. CDR1 and CDR2 (germline): LGHNT, FRNRAP. There are 15 residues in the CDR3.

This clone was detected a few times. This chain links TRBV20-1 with TRBJ2-2, with no clear D. Trimming cost V 4 bases and J 4 bases, with 4 bases left between them. This CDR3 contains 11 residues. The germline V gene encodes CDR1 DFQATT and CDR2 SNEGSKA (reference sequence). The CDR3 here is CSATLTGELFF. CDR3 nucleotide sequence: TGCAGTGCTACCCTCACCGGGGAGCTGTTTTTT.

A remark on this clone: Other DNA sequences within the sample encode an identical CDR3. The CDR3, as DNA: TGTGCCTGGAGTAGGCAGAACACCGGGGAGCTGTTTTTT. This sequence encodes CAWSRQNTGELFF. The chain employs TRBV30 and TRBJ2-2; D is unclear. CDR3 length equals 13 residues. V was clipped by 2 bases and J by 1 base, with 5 bases between them. CDR1 is GTSNPN and CDR2 is SVGIG in the germline V gene (reference sequence).

This rearrangement joins TRBV6-6 to TRBJ2-5; 7 bases line up with TRBD1. Germline V lookup: CDR1 MNHNY, CDR2 SVGAGI (reference sequence). The V segment lost 10 bases and the J segment 4 bases; nucleotides outside the gene matches: 9. The CDR3 is 13 residues long. DNA for the CDR3: TGTGCCACCTGCCGAGCAGGGGGAGAGACCCAGTACTTC. Residues: CATCRAGGETQYF.